This record covers a single TCR beta chain. The repertoire was sequenced with immunoSEQ multiplex PCR; TCRdb's copy has only in-frame clones and lacks some. The table includes 40,000 or so clones, roughly 88% detected once. The data were taken from a study of sequential checkpoint blockade in melanoma. Looking at the study overall: Maintenance nivolumab came after either treatment sequence.

Treatment reported: randomized to nivolumab then ipilimumab (arm A) or the reverse (arm B). Source: CD8+ T cells sorted from blood (inferred from file names), taken from a patient given nivolumab and ipilimumab in sequence. The source is a human donor with melanoma.

The CDR3 region is CASHPGANYGYTF. The CDR3 nucleotides read TGTGCCAGTCACCCAGGGGCTAACTATGGCTACACCTTC. The chain recombines TRBV6-5 with TRBJ1-2; D may be TRBD1 (6 bases). Germline loops: CDR1 MNHEY, CDR2 SVGAGI. The CDR3 has 13 amino acids. V was pared by 9 bases and J by 0 bases, with 11 bases between.